This T cell receptor beta chain originates from a study of T-cell memory formation after mild COVID-19. Study-wide background: Most TCR clusters belonged to a single donor.

Germline assignment: CDR1 LGHNA and CDR2 YNFKEQ. This CDR3 has 15 residues. Study-level findings and limits: A second wave expanding day 15 to 37 was CD4+-biased; contracting clones were balanced.

On this clonotype itself: The antigen remains unidentified. A read error may account for a junction end that differs from germline.

Amplification by 5'RACE using constant-segment primers produced TCR alpha and TCR beta cDNA libraries that carried sample barcodes and UMIs. TCRdb reanalysed the 5' RACE reads using MiXCR and keeps one entry per CDR3 protein. This sample has under 250,000 distinct CDR3 sequences; 15% occur once, and the top ten carry around 2%. The chain has TRBV4-2 and TRBJ2-7; 10 bases line up with TRBD2. Sequencing input: PBMCs or a T cell subset sorted from them (not recorded which). This TCR was sampled from an adult woman who had mild COVID-19 (a few samples of this study predate the infection). Cell type and time point are not known. The CDR3 DNA reads as TGTTCCAGCAGCGAGTTAACTAGCGGGGTTTACGAGCAGTACTTC. Translation gives CSSSELTSGVYEQYF.